This TCR beta chain comes out of a study of T cell changes during pregnancy in multiple sclerosis (dated by TCRdb to about 2019). About the investigation overall: Changes in the T cell repertoire over the course of pregnancy were examined in this study in women with multiple sclerosis.

Libraries came from the immunoSEQ multiplex PCR assay. TCRdb's version of the immuneACCESS table is confined to in-frame rearrangements and falls short of the full clone set. An unresolved V gene accounts for under half of the shortfall where checked; the remainder is of unknown origin. The table for this sample lists under 85,000 clones; 90% of them were counted only once. The ten largest account for 1.5% of the sample. With regard to this clone: Which antigen it targets is not known. No much larger clone exists at a distance of one base, and base qualities are not known.

The junction carries 10 bases between V and J, which are trimmed by 2 bases and 2 bases respectively. CDR1 and CDR2 are drawn from the germline V gene (reference sequence): SEHNR, FQNEAQ. The CDR3 measures 14 amino acids from cysteine to phenylalanine. This entry keeps only the CDR3 DNA: 42 bases, framed from base 1. The rearranged chain carries TRBV7-9 and TRBJ2-7, with the D gene not clear enough to name. Sequencing used peripheral blood, obtained in the third trimester of pregnancy. The TCR comes from a female donor with multiple sclerosis, enrolled in a pregnancy study. The DNA sequence is as follows: TGTGCCAGCAGCTTAACCGGTTTCGCCTACGAGCAGTACTTC. Translated, this gives CASSLTGFAYEQYF.